One and the same sample provided the 8 T cell receptor beta chains below, sequenced in a study of T cell clonality in common variable immunodeficiency. Sequencing used immunoSEQ multiplex PCR; TCRdb keeps in-frame clones, though not all of them. The table lists tens of thousands of clones, with no singletons. Sample: peripheral blood mononuclear cells. The receptors come from a person aged 18 to 75 in good health.

This clone was seen repeatedly, ten times or more. The CDR3 extends 3 residues past the end of the read, so its final part is completed from the germline J gene. The chain joins TRBV2 to TRBJ1-5; D is possibly TRBD1 (5 bases). The CDR3 is 17 amino acids. V gave up 5 bases and J gave up 1 base, with 18 bases separating them. Germline CDR1 is SNHLY and CDR2 is FYNNEI. The chain's CDR3 is CASSSWEGRISNQPQHF. The DNA read from the CDR3 is TGTGCCAGCAGTTCCTGGGAGGGGCGCATAAGCAATCAGCCC. Variable domain in full (rest from reference TRBV2 and TRBJ1-5): EPEVTQTPSHQVTQMGQEVILRCVPISNHLYFYWYRQILGQKVEFLVSFYNNEISEKSEIFDDQFSVERPDGSNFTLKIRSTKLEDSAMYFCASSSWEGRISNQPQHFGDGTRLSIL.

In its sample, this clone was seen many times. With the read ending 3 residues before the CDR3 end, the germline J gene is used to fill in that end. V is TRBV20-1 and J is TRBJ2-7; D might be TRBD1 (7 bases). The CDR3 consists of 13 residues. V shed 7 bases and J shed 4 bases, with 17 bases lying between them. In germline, CDR1 is DFQATT, CDR2 SNEGSKA (reference sequence). The CDR3: CSVAGQSIYEQYF. The CDR3 bases that were read are TGCAGTGTTGCGGGACAGAGCATATACGAG.

This clone was seen many times. The covered CDR3 bases are TGTGCCAGCACGGGGGGAGATTACAATGAG. It codes for CASTGGDYNE. The entire CDR3 protein is CASTGGDYNEQFF. This chain connects TRBV2 to TRBJ2-1; 7 bases are shared with TRBD2. The CDR3 end lies 3 residues beyond the end of the read and is filled in from the germline J gene. Germline assignment: CDR1 SNHLY and CDR2 FYNNEI. V dropped 7 bases and J dropped 4; count of bases not matched to a gene: 4. CDR3 length: 13 amino acids.

This clone was picked up many times. The read ends 3 residues shy of where the CDR3 ends; the end is completed using the germline J gene. This chain joins TRBV19 and TRBJ1-5; tentatively, D is TRBD1 (5 bases). This CDR3 has 13 residues. Trimming shortened V by 6 bases and J by 7 bases, and 13 bases separated the two germline ends. Germline loops: CDR1 LNHDA, CDR2 SQIVND (reference sequence). The CDR3 is CASSSSEGQPQHF. The covered CDR3 bases are TGTGCCAGTAGCTCCTCAGAGGGGCAGCCC.

This clone was picked up many times. The CDR3 spells CASHLGQGGTEAFF. CDR3 bases read: TGTGCCAGCCACTTGGGACAGGGGGGCACTGAA. This rearrangement joins TRBV11-2 to TRBJ1-1; 11 bases are shared with TRBD1. The sequence runs out 3 residues before the end of the CDR3; the remainder is reconstructed from the germline J gene. V dropped 8 bases and J dropped 4; count of bases not matched to a gene: 6. The CDR3 is made up of 14 amino acids. Germline lookup yields CDR1 SGHAT and CDR2 FQNNGV.

This clone was recorded many times. From the germline J gene comes the end of the CDR3, since the read stops 3 residues before it. The V and J genes are TRBV12-3 or TRBV12-4 and TRBJ2-1; TRBD2 agrees at 10 bases. J gave up 5 bases and V 6 bases, and 10 bases lay outside the gene matches. The CDR3 totals 16 residues. The CDR3 region is CASRRRASGSNNEQFF. The covered CDR3 bases are TGTGCCAGCAGACGCCGCGCTAGCGGGAGCAACAATGAG.

This clone was seen repeatedly, ten times or more. With the read ending 3 residues before the CDR3 end, the germline J gene is used to fill in that end. The rearrangement joins TRBV2 to TRBJ2-7; 9 bases fit TRBD1. CDR3 length: 15 residues. Germline V gives CDR1 SNHLY, CDR2 FYNNEI. V lost 6 bases to trimming and J lost 0 bases; unmatched junction nucleotides: 6. CDR3 DNA (partial): TGTGCCAGCAGACGACAGGGGGGGAACTCCTACGAG. This translates into CASRRQGGNSYE. The whole CDR3 is CASRRQGGNSYEQYF.

The table lists this clone with many counts. The DNA ends 3 residues before the CDR3 does, and the rest of the CDR3 is filled in from the germline J gene. The chain recombines TRBV5-1 with TRBJ1-1; the match to TRBD1 covers 8 bases. J gave up 1 base and V 3 bases, and 5 bases lay outside the gene matches. The CDR3 has 15 residues. From germline, CDR1 is SGHRS and CDR2 YFSETQ. The CDR3 bases that were read are TGCGCCAGCAGCTGGGGGGGGACAGGGAACACTGAA. Protein sequence: CASSWGGTGNTE. In full, the CDR3 reads CASSWGGTGNTEAFF. The full variable domain, its missing parts supplied by reference TRBV5-1 and TRBJ1-1, is KAGVTQTPRYLIKTRGQQVTLSCSPISGHRSVSWYQQTPGQGLQFLFEYFSETQRNKGNFPGRFSGRQFSNSRSEMNVSTLELGDSALYLCASSWGGTGNTEAFFGQGTRLTVV.